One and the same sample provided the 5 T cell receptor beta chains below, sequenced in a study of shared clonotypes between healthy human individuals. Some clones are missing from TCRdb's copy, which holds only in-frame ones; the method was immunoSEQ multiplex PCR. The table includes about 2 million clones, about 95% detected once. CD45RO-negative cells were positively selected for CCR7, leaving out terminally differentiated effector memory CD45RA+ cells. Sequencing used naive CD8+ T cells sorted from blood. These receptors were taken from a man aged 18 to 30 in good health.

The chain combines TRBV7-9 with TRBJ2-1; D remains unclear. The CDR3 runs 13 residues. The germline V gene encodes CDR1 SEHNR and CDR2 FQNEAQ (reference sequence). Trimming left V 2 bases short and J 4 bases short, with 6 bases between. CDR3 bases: TGTGCCAGCAGCTTAATCCGGTACAATGAGCAGTTCTTC. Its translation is CASSLIRYNEQFF.

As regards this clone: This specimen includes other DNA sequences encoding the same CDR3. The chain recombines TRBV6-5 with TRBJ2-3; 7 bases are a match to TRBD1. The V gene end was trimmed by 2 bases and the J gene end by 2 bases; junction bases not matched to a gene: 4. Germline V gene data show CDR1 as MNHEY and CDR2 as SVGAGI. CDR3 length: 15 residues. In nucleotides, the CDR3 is TGTGCCAGCAGTTACGAGGGGGCCTCCACAGATACGCAGTATTTT. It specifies CASSYEGASTDTQYF.

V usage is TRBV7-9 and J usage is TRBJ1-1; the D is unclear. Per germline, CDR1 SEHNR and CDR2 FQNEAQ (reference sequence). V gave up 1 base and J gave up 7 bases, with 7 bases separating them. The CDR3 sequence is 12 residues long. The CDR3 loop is CASSLVLVEAFF. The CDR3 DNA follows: TGTGCCAGCAGCTTAGTTTTGGTTGAAGCTTTCTTT.

The CDR3 coding sequence is TGTGCCAGCATGACTAGGGATGAGCAGTTCTTC. Protein sequence: CASMTRDEQFF. The chain uses TRBV7-2 and TRBJ2-1, with a weak D call TRBD2 (6 bases). The germline gives CDR1 SGHTA, CDR2 FQGNSA. The CDR3 length is 11 residues. V lost 7 bases to trimming and J lost 8 bases, with 9 bases between them.

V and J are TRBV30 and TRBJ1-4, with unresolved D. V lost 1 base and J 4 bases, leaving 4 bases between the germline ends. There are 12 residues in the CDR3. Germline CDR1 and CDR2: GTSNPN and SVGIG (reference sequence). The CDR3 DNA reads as TGTGCCTGGAGTGAGCTTAATGAAAAACTGTTTTTT. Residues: CAWSELNEKLFF.